One and the same sample provided the 6 T cell receptor beta chains below, sequenced in a study of cytomegalovirus exposure and HLA in healthy donors. PCR used 60 Vbeta primers and 13 Jbeta primers. Sequencing was performed with immunoSEQ multiplex PCR; in TCRdb, only in-frame clones are kept and a portion is missing. The sample carries approximately 140,000 clones, roughly 72% recorded once. The sequenced sample consisted of PBMCs. Receptors originate from a woman aged 45 to 65 in good health and CMV-seronegative.

V gene TRBV6-6 combines with J gene TRBJ1-3; TRBD1 aligns across 9 bases. Per germline, CDR1 MNHNY and CDR2 SVGAGI (reference sequence). The CDR3 contains 16 residues. The V and J ends lost 5 bases and 7 bases, in that order; junction bases with no gene match: 12. This chain's CDR3 is CASSVRDRALGNTIYF. Here the CDR3 DNA reads TGTGCCAGCAGTGTCCGGGACAGGGCATTGGGGAACACCATATATTTT.

V gene TRBV6-5 combines with J gene TRBJ2-2; 11 nucleotides align to TRBD1. V was clipped by 6 bases and J by 8 bases; unmatched bases: 8. The germline gives CDR1 MNHEY, CDR2 SVGAGI. The CDR3 totals 15 residues. Here the CDR3 reads CASRPGTGGAGELFF. The CDR3 region has the DNA TGTGCCAGCAGACCCGGGACAGGGGGGGCGGGGGAGCTGTTTTTT.

The V gene is TRBV7-8, the J gene TRBJ1-5; D is undetermined. Germline lookup yields CDR1 SGHVS and CDR2 FQNEAQ. The CDR3 has 15 amino acids. V was trimmed by 7 bases and J by 0 bases, leaving 13 bases between them. The DNA of the CDR3 is TGTGCCAGCATCGAGACCGGAGTTAGCAATCAGCCCCAGCATTTT. This translates into CASIETGVSNQPQHF.

The genes are TRBV5-4 and TRBJ2-2, with 8 nucleotides matching TRBD1. Germline loops: CDR1 SGHNT, CDR2 YYREEE (reference sequence). Losses at the gene ends were 4 bases for V and 2 bases for J; bases not matched to a gene: 4. The CDR3 extends over 15 amino acids. The CDR3 sequence is CASSDRGSNTGELFF. CDR3 coding DNA: TGTGCCAGCAGCGACAGGGGTTCCAACACCGGGGAGCTGTTTTTT.

CDR3 in DNA: TGTGCCAGCACCAACGACAGGGGCTACAATGAGCAGTTCTTC. It yields the protein CASTNDRGYNEQFF. The chain carries TRBV21-1 and TRBJ2-1; TRBD1 is taken as the D call from the table, unchecked against the DNA. TRBV21-1 is assigned pseudogene status. The CDR3 totals 14 residues.

V is TRBV7-8 and J is TRBJ2-1, with 10 nucleotides matching TRBD2. Germline V gene sequence: CDR1 SGHVS, CDR2 FQNEAQ. After removal of 4 bases from V and 7 bases from J, the junction contained 10 bases not matched to a gene. The length of the CDR3 is 16 residues. The CDR3 region is CASSSVLAGALNEQFF. The CDR3 DNA sequence: TGTGCCAGCAGCTCGGTCCTAGCGGGAGCTTTAAATGAGCAGTTCTTC. The full variable domain, with the rest looked up from reference TRBV7-8 and TRBJ2-1, is GAGVSQSPRYKVAKRGQDVALRCDPISGHVSLFWYQQALGQGPEFLTYFQNEAQLDKSGLPSDRFFAERPEGSVSTLKIQRTQQEDSAVYLCASSSVLAGALNEQFFGPGTRLTVL.